This T cell receptor beta chain was identified during a study of T cell repertoires in cytomegalovirus infection. Study-level information: An indication of both CMV infection and matching HLA type came from public TCR beta signatures. Study-wide results and limits: Cumulative public TCR beta family frequency identified CMV carriers with the relevant HLA. Predominance within the ex vivo response was attributable to HLA-C-restricted CMV-specific TCR beta clonotypes.

In this sample, this clonotype turned up many times. Its matching antigen is unknown. CDR1 is MNHEY and CDR2 is SVGEGT in the germline V gene. The CDR3 runs to 12 residues. Trimming removed 6 bases from V and 7 bases from J, with 10 bases in between. TCRdb itself ran the reads through MiXCR, one entry per CDR3 protein. The data show 150,000 to 200,000 distinct CDR3 sequences, roughly an eighth seen once. The clonotype comes from a human donor in good health (CMV status not recorded). Some clones in this sample may be carry-over from other donors' samples. The chain combines TRBV6-2 or TRBV6-3 with TRBJ1-5, with D possibly being TRBD1 (6 bases). Sequenced material: PBMCs. CDR3 nucleotides: TGTGCCAGCAGCTACAGGGCACAGCCCCAGCATTTT. This translates into CASSYRAQPQHF.